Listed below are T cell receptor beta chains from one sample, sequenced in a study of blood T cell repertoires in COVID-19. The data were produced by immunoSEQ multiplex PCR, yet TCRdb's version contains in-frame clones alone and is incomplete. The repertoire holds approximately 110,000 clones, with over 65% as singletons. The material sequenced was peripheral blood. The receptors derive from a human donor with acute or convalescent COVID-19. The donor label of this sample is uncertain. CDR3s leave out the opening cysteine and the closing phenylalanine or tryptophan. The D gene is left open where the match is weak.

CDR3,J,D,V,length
ASSVYQGGETQY,TRBJ2-5,NA,TRBV7-6,12
AWSAGTGGNSPLH,TRBJ1-6,TRBD1,TRBV30,13
ASKGLPFGNEQF,TRBJ2-1,TRBD2,TRBV6-5,12
ASDSSGGTSYEQY,TRBJ2-7,NA,TRBV28,13
AWSRPSAVTQY,TRBJ2-3,NA,TRBV30,11
ASSYGLAAFANTGELF,TRBJ2-2,TRBD2,TRBV28,16
ASRYDSPLGDTQY,TRBJ2-3,NA,TRBV7-2,13
ASSFRDRGITGYGYT,TRBJ1-2,TRBD1,TRBV9,15
ATGYQSNYGYT,TRBJ1-2,NA,TRBV6-5,11
ASSYRLAGGPQTQY,TRBJ2-3,TRBD2,TRBV5-4,14
ASSLVGSSDSPLH,TRBJ1-6,NA,TRBV5-1,13
ASSPRFGTGNAYT,TRBJ1-2,TRBD1,TRBV7-2,13
ASSLVDRSHTEAF,TRBJ1-1,NA,TRBV7-2,13
ASSSWDRAETEAF,TRBJ1-1,TRBD1,TRBV7-9,13
ATSVSLGRRNTIY,TRBJ1-3,NA,TRBV2,13
ASRPTGSRQTQY,TRBJ2-5,TRBD1,TRBV6-6,12
ASSFGQPNNSPLH,TRBJ1-6,NA,TRBV6-5,13
ASSVGGGQNYGYT,TRBJ1-2,TRBD1,TRBV9,13
ASSPRVLRRMGNTIY,TRBJ1-3,NA,TRBV28,15
ASSLSSGAPSTEAF,TRBJ1-1,NA,TRBV27,14
ASTDRGRMNTEAF,TRBJ1-1,TRBD1,TRBV19,13
ASSLAGGYNNEQF,TRBJ2-1,TRBD2,TRBV3-1/TRBV3-2,13
ASSTGGAFSYEQY,TRBJ2-7,TRBD2,TRBV19,13
ASSLATGATNEKLF,TRBJ1-4,NA,TRBV5-6,14
ASSQGGAGGRNTEAF,TRBJ1-1,NA,TRBV4-1,15
ASSRGTGLSPLH,TRBJ1-6,TRBD1,TRBV3-1/TRBV3-2,12
ASSERSAGNTIY,TRBJ1-3,NA,TRBV6-1,12
ASSRTDRKNEQF,TRBJ2-1,NA,TRBV3-1/TRBV3-2,12
ASSGSGDRKGGPQH,TRBJ1-5,TRBD1,TRBV2,14
SCTGTGNEKLF,TRBJ1-4,TRBD1,TRBV29-1,11
ASSYGTSVDEQF,TRBJ2-1,TRBD2,TRBV5-1,12
ASIKAQGPHYGYT,TRBJ1-2,NA,TRBV6-5,13
ASSQGEGNEQF,TRBJ2-1,TRBD2,TRBV4-1,11
ASGGYPGQGGLDYGYT,TRBJ1-2,TRBD1,TRBV28,16
ASGLEGITSGEITGELF,TRBJ2-2,TRBD2,TRBV12-5,17
ASSSYSYTQY,TRBJ2-3,NA,TRBV7-2,10
ASSSKGLAGETQY,TRBJ2-5,TRBD2,TRBV27,13
ASSVDGGYSTDTQY,TRBJ2-3,NA,TRBV9,14
ASSAGLEAQGTQY,TRBJ2-5,TRBD2,TRBV9,13
ASSLDAAGGQETQY,TRBJ2-5,TRBD1,TRBV5-1,14
ASSQQGHTEAF,TRBJ1-1,NA,TRBV7-2,11
ASSIGQGGRTEAF,TRBJ1-1,TRBD1,TRBV19,13
ASSTSGTSGGD,TRBJ2-5,TRBD2,TRBV7-9,11
ASSVAVGATDTQY,TRBJ2-3,NA,TRBV9,13
ASSIMLAGGADTQY,TRBJ2-3,TRBD2,TRBV19,14
ASSARQGFRTNYGYT,TRBJ1-2,TRBD1,TRBV9,15
ASSEVSGGKQF,TRBJ2-1,TRBD2,TRBV6-1,11
ASSLAFAGEGETQY,TRBJ2-5,TRBD2,TRBV5-6,14
ASSVGAHQPQH,TRBJ1-5,NA,TRBV9,11
ASSKARRDRENYGYT,TRBJ1-2,NA,TRBV21-1,15
ASSSGTGQGVYQPQH,TRBJ1-5,TRBD1,TRBV27,15
ASRRAQVNQPQH,TRBJ1-5,NA,TRBV28,12
ARRSFGANVLT,TRBJ2-6,NA,TRBV5-6,11
ASSFRLTGGFYSNQPQH,TRBJ1-5,TRBD1,TRBV5-8,17
SAGQGADGELF,TRBJ2-2,TRBD1,TRBV29-1,11
ASSEDRVGEQF,TRBJ2-1,TRBD1,TRBV18,11
ATNQGGNQPQH,TRBJ1-5,TRBD1,TRBV10-1,11
SVRMNSGNTIY,TRBJ1-3,NA,TRBV29-1,11
ASNRGGGAYNEQF,TRBJ2-1,NA,TRBV9,13